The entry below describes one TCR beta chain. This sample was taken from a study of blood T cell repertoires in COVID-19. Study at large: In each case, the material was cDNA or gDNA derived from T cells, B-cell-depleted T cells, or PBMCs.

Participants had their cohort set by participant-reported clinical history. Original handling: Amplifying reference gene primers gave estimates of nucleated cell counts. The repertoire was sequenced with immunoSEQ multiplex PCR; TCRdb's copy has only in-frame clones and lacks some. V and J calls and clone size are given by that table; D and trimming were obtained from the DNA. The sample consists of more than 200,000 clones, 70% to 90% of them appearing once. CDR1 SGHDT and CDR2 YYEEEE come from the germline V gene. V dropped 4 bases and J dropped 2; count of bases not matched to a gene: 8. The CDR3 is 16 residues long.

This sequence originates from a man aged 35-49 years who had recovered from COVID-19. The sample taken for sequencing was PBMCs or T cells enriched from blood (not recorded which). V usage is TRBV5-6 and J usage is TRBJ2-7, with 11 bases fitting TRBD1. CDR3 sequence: CASSRDRGYEAYEQYF. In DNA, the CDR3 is TGTGCCAGCAGCAGGGACAGGGGGTATGAAGCCTACGAGCAGTACTTC.